This T cell receptor beta chain originates from a study of T cells in Graves' hyperthyroidism and ophthalmopathy (dated by TCRdb to the late 2010s). For context, the study as a whole: Peripheral blood was sampled at the time of initial diagnosis, prior to any treatment. According to the paper, TCR Vbeta CDR3 sequencing was carried out on 135 peripheral blood samples, which came from more than 40 ophthalmopathy, approximately 78 hyperthyroidism and 17 progressor patients. Whether ophthalmopathy could be predicted prospectively was tested in an independent validation cohort made up of 18 to 20 hyperthyroidism patients plus 17 patients who later progressed to ophthalmopathy. A discovery cohort of roughly 100 patients, roughly 40 with Graves' ophthalmopathy and approximately 60 with stable Graves' hyperthyroidism, was used to find distinguishing TCR V-J signatures. In about six Graves' hyperthyroidism patients, the study also compared T-cell repertoires from thyroid tissue with T-cell repertoires from blood. After sampling, hyperthyroidism patients received methimazole starting at 30 mg daily, and ophthalmopathy patients received high-dose intravenous methylprednisolone. The 100 discovery patients were divided at random into training and test sets in a 7:3 ratio.

Graves' hyperthyroidism was defined as stable when no progression to ophthalmopathy occurred over 18 months of follow-up. Hyperthyroidism patients were newly diagnosed, with disease duration under 2 months, and aged 18 to 65 years. Patients with uncontrolled infections, other autoimmune diseases, pregnancy or lactation were excluded. Diagnoses relied on clinical symptoms, serum thyroxine and TRAb, thyroid ultrasound and orbital computed tomography. PBMCs were separated from about 10 ml of fresh peripheral blood using Ficoll-Paque density gradient centrifugation. Trizol reagent was used to extract total RNA, and RNA quality was then checked on an Agilent 2100 Bioanalyzer. CDR1 and CDR2 are read off the germline V gene as MNHEY and SVGEGT. At the junction V is shortened by 10 bases and J by 0 bases, with 13 bases in between. The CDR3 goes from the cysteine to the phenylalanine over 15 residues. Solely the CDR3 DNA is kept, with 45 bases framed from the first base.

On the study overall, not on this receptor specifically: During validation, the model predicted progression to ophthalmopathy a median of about 6.5 months ahead of onset, with approximately 71% sensitivity and 72% to 85% specificity. A 13 V-J signature model separated ophthalmopathy from stable hyperthyroidism, with around 88% sensitivity and roughly 81% specificity in cross-validation and 80%/75% in testing. Most expanded thyroid clonotypes (frequency above 0.001) were also found in blood, which suggests that blood repertoires may mirror thyroid immune responses. No statistical method was used to fix the sample size in advance, and group allocation was not hidden from the investigators.

This clonotype was found a few times. Its antigen is not yet known. Base qualities are not recorded, but no much larger clone differs from it by a single base. TCR beta CDR3 regions were amplified from RNA transcripts. A first-round RT-PCR of the TCR CDR3 used the HTBI primer set with the Qiagen OneStep RT-PCR kit. A second multiplex PCR round built the libraries, followed by size selection and purification. Paired-end sequencing of the libraries was performed with 100 bp reads on an Illumina HiSeq2000. The study's processing was this. SOAPnuke was used to process the raw data, throwing out any read that contained adapters or uncalled bases, had a mean Phred below 15, or lacked an exact constant-primer or identifier match. High-quality paired reads were merged using COPE v1.2.5, and each unique nucleotide sequence was defined as a clonotype. MiTCR v1.1 was used to align the clonotypes against IMGT TRBV, TRBD and TRBJ reference segments. The analysis was restricted to V-J combinations with a frequency above 0.0001, which together covered approximately 99% of the repertoires. The TCS score was defined as F50 (clonal expansion) divided by E x V (chaos), with BLOSUM62-based TCRdist calculated between CDR3 peptides within each V-J. Welch's t-statistics and random forest reduced around 520 V-J features to 13, which were used in a naive Bayes classifier (R e1071). TCRdb trimmed the raw reads at Q25, called clones with MiXCR and kept productive beta chains. Rows with a matching CDR3 protein are joined into one entry that keeps the most common DNA and genes. These V and J calls rely on TCRdb rather than the paper's analysis. This sample gives over 500,000 distinct CDR3 sequences in total; 12% to 15% of them show up just once. The top ten clones comprise roughly 14% of the sample.

This TCR was recovered from a woman aged 40 to 55 with Graves' hyperthyroidism. The sequence is built from TRBV6-2 or TRBV6-3 and TRBJ2-6; no D gene is confidently identified. What was sequenced was blood. CDR3 sequence: CATLDPSSGANVLTF. The DNA sequence is as follows: TGTGCCACCCTAGACCCGAGCTCTGGGGCCAACGTCCTGACTTTC.